This T cell receptor beta chain comes out of a study of T cell changes during pregnancy in multiple sclerosis. There are 18 residues in the CDR3. Germline assignment: CDR1 SGHRS and CDR2 YFSETQ. The ends lost 4 bases at V and 4 bases at J; junction bases unmatched: 16. Clones were sequenced by immunoSEQ multiplex PCR, and TCRdb holds only the in-frame ones, with some missing. There are more than 80,000 clones in the sample; 85% to 95% occur only once, and 1.5% to 2% lies in the top ten. The rearrangement joins TRBV5-1 to TRBJ2-2, with 7 bases lining up with TRBD2. The sequence derives from a female donor with multiple sclerosis, enrolled in a pregnancy study. This material consisted of peripheral blood, taken after pregnancy. CDR3 protein: CASSPTGGVRAGTGELFF. The CDR3 bases are TGCGCCAGCAGCCCGACGGGGGGAGTAAGAGCTGGCACCGGGGAGCTGTTTTTT.